What follows are 7 T cell receptor beta chains derived from one specimen sequenced in a study of cytomegalovirus exposure and HLA in healthy donors. Clones were read by immunoSEQ multiplex PCR, and TCRdb kept only the in-frame ones, dropping some. The sample has some 310,000 clones, approximately 91% seen once; the top ten hold approximately 0.96%. The sequenced sample consisted of PBMCs. The receptors shown here come from a man younger than 40 in good health and CMV-seronegative.

V gene TRBV9 combines with J gene TRBJ2-1; the match to TRBD2 covers 14 bases. The CDR3 has 19 residues. V was pared by 3 bases and J by 0 bases, with 8 bases of the junction left unmatched. Per germline, CDR1 SGDLS and CDR2 YYNGEE. CDR3 sequence: CASSAGTSGGLRSYNEQFF. CDR3 bases: TGTGCCAGCAGCGCCGGGACTAGCGGGGGCCTGCGCTCCTACAATGAGCAGTTCTTC.

The gene calls are TRBV18 and TRBJ2-7; a possible D gene is TRBD2 (6 bases). The V gene lost 8 bases and the J gene lost 2 bases, with 19 bases spanning the gap. CDR1 is KGHSH, CDR2 LQKENI, per germline. This CDR3 is built from 15 residues. CDR3 DNA sequence: TGTGCCAGCCTAGGCACGGGGGATTTCCCCTACGAGCAGTACTTC. The encoded protein is CASLGTGDFPYEQYF.

This sequence joins TRBV7-8 and TRBJ1-5; D gene ambiguous. Germline V gene lookup returns CDR1 SGHVS and CDR2 FQNEAQ. The CDR3 covers 13 residues. V lost 4 bases and J lost 5, with 9 bases in between. CDR3 DNA: TGTGCCAGCAGCTCGGGAGGGTATCAGCCCCAGCATTTT. It specifies CASSSGGYQPQHF.

The table lists this clone with a few counts. The J gene is TRBJ1-2, the V gene TRBV29-1, with 8 bases fitting TRBD1. CDR1 is SQVTM and CDR2 is ANQGSEA in the germline V gene. V trimming: 4 bases; J trimming: 3 bases; junction bases outside the gene matches: 4. The CDR3 contains 13 residues. In DNA form, the CDR3 reads TGCAGCGTTGGATGGGACAGGCACTATGGCTACACCTTC. Its translation is CSVGWDRHYGYTF.

This sequence joins TRBV7-8 and TRBJ2-2, with 8 nucleotides matching TRBD2. Germline CDR1 SGHVS, CDR2 FQNEAQ. The CDR3 totals 18 residues. Losses at the gene ends were 3 bases for V and 0 bases for J; bases not matched to a gene: 9. CDR3 region: CASSFSRVRGANTGELFF. The CDR3 DNA follows: TGTGCCAGCAGCTTTTCCCGGGTGCGGGGGGCGAACACCGGGGAGCTGTTTTTT.

The J gene is TRBJ2-1, the V gene TRBV4-1; D perhaps matches TRBD2 (7 bases). The V gene's germline CDR1 is MGHRA and CDR2 YSYEKL. This CDR3 contains 15 residues. V was clipped by 4 bases and J by 8 bases, with 18 bases between them. DNA for the CDR3: TGCGCCAGCAGCCGAGGAGGGGGGGAGCTTTATGAGCAGTTCTTC. It yields the protein CASSRGGGELYEQFF.

The rearrangement links TRBV7-2 to TRBJ1-6; a possible D gene is TRBD1 (5 bases). Trimming removed 3 bases at V and 7 bases at J, with 10 bases between. There are 14 residues in the CDR3. Per the germline V gene, CDR1 is SGHTA and CDR2 is FQGNSA. The CDR3 DNA reads as TGTGCCAGCAGCTTTAACGGGGGGAATTCACCCCTCCACTTT. Protein product: CASSFNGGNSPLHF.